The T cell receptor (beta chain) described here comes from a study of shared clonotypes between healthy human individuals. V lost 2 bases and J 0 bases, leaving 7 bases between the germline ends. Germline CDR1 is MNHEY and CDR2 is SVGAGI. This CDR3 is 14 amino acids long. Data came from immunoSEQ multiplex PCR; TCRdb stores just in-frame clones and leaves some out. Found here are 950,000 to 1,300,000 clones, 65% to 80% of them singletons; the top ten hold 1.2% to 1.5%. This clone appeared a few times. The chain combines TRBV6-5 with TRBJ1-1; D gene uncertain. The receptor was derived from a man between 18 and 35 years old in good health. Sequenced: memory CD4+ T cells sorted from blood. The sample's subset: CD45RA-negative fraction. This CDR3 is CASSYHSMNTEAFF. DNA for the CDR3: TGTGCCAGCAGTTACCACTCCATGAACACTGAAGCTTTCTTT.